The clone carrying this T cell receptor (beta chain) was seen only a few times. What it binds is unknown. The data stem from a study of blood T cells in healthy people across ages. There were healthy Caucasian individuals from Russia, aged 6 to 90, serving as donors. Through a sample-barcoded 5' primer and a J-beta primer mix, a second PCR was run for roughly 6 to 12 cycles. One entry per CDR3 protein results from TCRdb running MiXCR on the 5' RACE reads. The sample contains over 1,200,000 distinct CDR3 sequences, roughly 60% of which appear only once. In germline, CDR1 is SGHTA, CDR2 FQGNSA. CDR3 size: 15 residues. With V trimmed by 5 bases and J by 2 bases, 8 bases remained unmatched. Points from the study as a whole: Versus aged donors, long-lived donors had higher diversity and more naive CD4+ cells.

This TCR was recovered from a man aged 18-30 years in good health. The material sequenced was blood. The chain carries TRBV7-2 and TRBJ2-5; 7 bases line up with TRBD1. The CDR3 DNA is TGTGCCAGCAGCACCGGGACAGCAACACAAGAGACCCAGTACTTC. Its protein is CASSTGTATQETQYF.